The entry that follows covers one TCR beta chain sequence. TCRdb's copy holds only in-frame clones and misses some; the assay was immunoSEQ multiplex PCR. The repertoire holds roughly 190,000 clones, with approximately 89% as singletons. Cohort placement rested on clinical history that participants reported themselves. These data originate in a study of blood T cell repertoires in COVID-19. The overall study: Sample material is recorded as cDNA or gDNA derived from T cells, B-cell-depleted T cells, or PBMCs.

The source of this sequence is a woman aged 18-29 years who had recovered from COVID-19. What was sequenced was PBMCs or T cells enriched from blood (not recorded which).

The CDR3 DNA reads as TGTGCCAGCAGCCAAGATCTTCTGGGCCACAATGAGCAGTTCTTC. It translates to CASSQDLLGHNEQFF. The rearrangement uses TRBV3-1 (or the pseudogene TRBV3-2) and TRBJ2-1; D not resolved. V gave up 0 bases and J gave up 5 bases, with 11 bases separating them. This CDR3 is 15 amino acids long. Germline CDR1 reads LGHDT; CDR2 reads YNNKEL (reference sequence).